This section outlines one T cell receptor beta chain sequence together with its context. Its target is unknown. The CDR3 has 16 amino acids. Trimming removed 1 base from V and 9 bases from J; junction bases left unmatched: 6. Germline values: CDR1 KGHSH, CDR2 LQKENI. Unique molecular identifiers had been added to the TCR beta cDNA libraries. TCRdb called the PCR reads again in MiXCR, with one record for every CDR3 protein. The sample contains 650,000 to 900,000 distinct CDR3 sequences, roughly 46% of which appear only once. This specimen comes from a study of post-analysis software for immune sequencing data. Study observations and caveats: Strong same-batch co-clustering of samples appeared with F measure clustering. In patients, TRBV5-6, TRBV5-1 and TRBV20-1 belonged to roughly 5 TRBV segments found more frequently than in controls.

This chain joins TRBV18 and TRBJ2-1; 13 bases agree with TRBD2. The sequenced sample was blood. This sequence originates from a girl aged 5-17 years with multiple sclerosis. This CDR3 reads CASSPLPGTSGAEQFF. The CDR3 nucleotides are TGTGCCAGCTCACCACTCCCCGGGACTAGCGGGGCTGAGCAGTTCTTC.